The 10 T cell receptor beta chains presented below share a single source sample, sequenced in a study of blood T cell repertoires in COVID-19. The protocol was immunoSEQ multiplex PCR, while the TCRdb copy is restricted to in-frame clones and leaves out a portion. This table holds approximately 170,000 clones, around 86% found once. Sequenced: peripheral blood. These receptor sequences come from a man aged 65 to 79 who had recovered from COVID-19.

The rearrangement uses TRBV19 and TRBJ2-1; 12 bases are shared with TRBD2. V shed 5 bases and J 8 bases; nucleotides not matched to a gene: 13. Germline loops: CDR1 LNHDA, CDR2 SQIVND (reference sequence). CDR3 length: 17 amino acids. The CDR3 sequence is CASSPRTSGTSTHEQFF. CDR3 coding DNA: TGTGCCAGTAGTCCGCGGACTAGCGGGACGTCGACCCATGAGCAGTTCTTC. Using reference TRBV19 and TRBJ2-1 for the parts outside the CDR3, the full variable domain is DGGITQSPKYLFRKEGQNVTLSCEQNLNHDAMYWYRQDPGQGLRLIYYSQIVNDFQKGDIAEGYSVSREKKESFPLTVTSAQKNPTAFYLCASSPRTSGTSTHEQFFGPGTRLTVL.

The chain couples TRBV7-3 to TRBJ2-3; D is unclear. CDR1 and CDR2 (germline): SGHTA, FQGTGA. The CDR3 is 15 residues long. With 0 bases removed from V and 4 bases from J, the gap between germline ends came to 11 bases. Written as DNA, the CDR3 is TGTGCCAGCAGCTTAACGTTTGTTTCGGCAGATACGCAGTATTTT. It specifies CASSLTFVSADTQYF. The full variable domain, its missing parts supplied by reference TRBV7-3 and TRBJ2-3, is GAGVSQTPSNKVTEKGKYVELRCDPISGHTALYWYRQSLGQGPEFLIYFQGTGAADDSGLPNDRFFAVRPEGSVSTLKIQRTERGDSAVYLCASSLTFVSADTQYFGPGTRLTVL.

The CDR3 reads CASSTVGLAGEPYEQYF. In DNA, the CDR3 is TGTGCCAGCAGCACCGTGGGACTAGCGGGAGAACCCTACGAGCAGTACTTC. The gene calls are TRBV7-9 and TRBJ2-7; 14 bases align to TRBD2. There are 17 residues in the CDR3. CDR1 is SEHNR, CDR2 FQNEAQ, per germline (reference sequence). The V segment lost 5 bases and the J segment 2 bases; nucleotides outside the gene matches: 8.

This clone occurred once. The DNA of the CDR3 is TGTGCCAGCAGCCCCGCAGGGGGCAACTCTGGGGCCAACGTCCTGACTTTC. It codes for CASSPAGGNSGANVLTF. The V gene is TRBV9, the J gene TRBJ2-6, with 8 bases that match TRBD1. The germline CDR1 and CDR2 sequences are SGDLS and YYNGEE. This CDR3 region has 17 residues. Losses at the gene ends were 4 bases for V and 0 bases for J; bases not matched to a gene: 6.

The V call is TRBV5-4, the J call TRBJ2-1; D may be TRBD2 (6 bases). The CDR3 spans 16 residues. The germline CDR1 and CDR2 sequences are SGHNT and YYREEE (reference sequence). Between the trimmed V and J ends, which lost 4 bases and 3 bases, there was a span of 17 bases. Here the CDR3 DNA reads TGTGCCAGCAGCACCTCTTCGGGGGTAGGCTACAATGAGCAGTTCTTC. Its protein is CASSTSSGVGYNEQFF.

The V gene is TRBV7-2, the J gene TRBJ2-1; 11 bases match TRBD2. With 5 bases clipped from V and 8 bases from J, the junction kept 8 bases outside the gene matches. This CDR3 spans 15 amino acids. Germline V gene sequence: CDR1 SGHTA, CDR2 FQGNSA. Here the CDR3 DNA reads TGTGCCAGCAGCCTTAGCGGGAGGGCCGGATATGAGCAGTTCTTC. This codes for CASSLSGRAGYEQFF.

The chain carries TRBV7-9 and TRBJ1-6, with 10 bases fitting TRBD1. V lost 5 bases and J lost 7; bases outside the gene matches: 2. Germline CDR1 is SEHNR and CDR2 is FQNEAQ (reference sequence). The CDR3 consists of 14 residues. CDR3 residues: CASSMTGGNSPLHF. CDR3 nucleotides: TGTGCCAGCAGCATGACAGGGGGCAATTCACCCCTCCACTTT.

The V and J genes are TRBV5-1 and TRBJ2-7; 11 bases are shared with TRBD1. The CDR3 is 15 amino acids. V shed 0 bases and J 2 bases; nucleotides not matched to a gene: 1. Germline values: CDR1 SGHRS, CDR2 YFSETQ. CDR3 region: CASSLEGQGAYEQYF. CDR3 coding DNA: TGCGCCAGCAGCTTGGAGGGACAGGGGGCCTACGAGCAGTACTTC.

V is TRBV4-1 and J is TRBJ2-3; 13 bases are a match to TRBD2. The germline gives CDR1 MGHRA, CDR2 YSYEKL. With V trimmed by 2 bases and J by 4 bases, 3 bases remained unmatched. The CDR3 spans 16 residues. DNA for the CDR3: TGCGCCAGCAGCCAACTTACTAGCGGGAGGGCAGATACGCAGTATTTT. Its protein product is CASSQLTSGRADTQYF.

The chain employs TRBV5-5 and TRBJ2-6; 7 bases align to TRBD2. Germline V lookup: CDR1 SGHKS, CDR2 YYEKEE (reference sequence). V lost 7 bases, J lost 2 bases, and 6 bases stayed unmatched. There are 15 residues in the CDR3. The CDR3 DNA follows: TGTGCCAGCGGAACCGGGGGGACTGGGGCCAACGTCCTGACTTTC. It is translated as CASGTGGTGANVLTF.